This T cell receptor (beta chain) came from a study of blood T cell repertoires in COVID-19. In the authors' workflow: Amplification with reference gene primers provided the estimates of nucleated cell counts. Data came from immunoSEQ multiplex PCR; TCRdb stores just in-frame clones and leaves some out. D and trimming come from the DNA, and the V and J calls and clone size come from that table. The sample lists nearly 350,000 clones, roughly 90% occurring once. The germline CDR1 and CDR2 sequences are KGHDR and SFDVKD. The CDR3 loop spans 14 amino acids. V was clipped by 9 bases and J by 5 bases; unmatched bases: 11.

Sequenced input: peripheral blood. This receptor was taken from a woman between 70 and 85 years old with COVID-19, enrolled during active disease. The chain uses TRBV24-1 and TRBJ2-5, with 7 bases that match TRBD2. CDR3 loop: CATSGLDPRETQYF. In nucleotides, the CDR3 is TGTGCCACCTCAGGACTAGACCCGAGGGAGACCCAGTACTTC.